Below are 11 T cell receptor beta chains sequenced from a single sample in a study of regulatory T cells in long-lasting Graves disease. As for time point: newly diagnosed GD, antithyroid drugs for less than 3 months. Extracted RNA from PBMCs served as the source of the TCR library. Building the TCR beta libraries relied on iRepertoire HTBI primers, and CDR3 regions underwent Arm-PCR. MiXCR was run by TCRdb on the multiplex PCR reads, yielding one entry per CDR3 protein. The sample records 450,000 to 600,000 distinct CDR3 sequences, roughly 14% being singletons. These sequences were also reported in another study, on T cells in Graves' hyperthyroidism and ophthalmopathy.

This material consisted of peripheral blood mononuclear cells (PBMCs), taken at new diagnosis, from a patient treated with antithyroid drugs. The receptors stem from a man aged 30 to 45 with Graves disease.

The chain combines TRBV24-1 with TRBJ2-5; TRBD1 matches 8 bases. Germline CDR1 KGHDR, CDR2 SFDVKD. Germline trimming cut 7 bases from V and 5 bases from J; bases unmatched to any gene: 17. This CDR3 has 17 residues. The CDR3 reads CATRDPTGQGIGETQYF. CDR3 DNA sequence: TGTGCCACCAGGGACCCTACCGGACAGGGCATAGGGGAGACCCAGTACTTC.

Remarks on this clonotype: Just one base apart from a much larger clone, this may be a read error. This chain connects TRBV3-1 to TRBJ2-1; D is possibly TRBD2 (5 bases). Trimming removed 10 bases at V and 10 bases at J, with 17 bases between. In germline, CDR1 is LGHDT, CDR2 YNNKEL (reference sequence). CDR3 size: 12 residues. CDR3 DNA sequence: TGTGCCACCCTAGGGAGATCCTACGAGCAGTTCTTC. Translating gives CATLGRSYEQFF.

The chain has TRBV4-1 and TRBJ1-4; weak D call: TRBD1 (5 bases). The CDR3 runs 14 residues. Germline loops: CDR1 MGHRA, CDR2 YSYEKL. V lost 0 bases and J 8 bases, leaving 10 bases between the germline ends. The CDR3 DNA reads as TGCGCCAGCAGCCAAGAGTCAGGGCCGGAAAAACTGTTTTTT. This encodes CASSQESGPEKLFF.

About this clonotype itself: This likely came from a read error, as a far larger clone is one base away. This chain joins TRBV7-9 and TRBJ2-7; D uncertain. Germline lookup yields CDR1 SEHNR and CDR2 FQNEAQ (reference sequence). This CDR3 comprises 11 residues. CDR3: CASSLAYGQYF. The DNA of the CDR3 is TGTGCCAGCAGCTTAGCCTACGGGCAGTACTTC.

This clonotype was seen a few times. CDR3 sequence reads: CASSQTWRDTQYF. CDR3 DNA sequence: TGCGCCAGCAGCCAAACTTGGCGGGATACGCAGTATTTT. The chain has TRBV4-1 and TRBJ2-3; no definite D call. The CDR3 length is 13 residues. Germline V gene lookup returns CDR1 MGHRA and CDR2 YSYEKL. V was pared by 2 bases and J by 6 bases, with 9 bases between.

This clonotype was counted at least ten times. CDR3 sequence: CATLAGDTDTQYF. The CDR3 region has the DNA TGTGCCACCTTAGCGGGAGACACAGATACGCAGTATTTT. The chain is built from TRBV28 and TRBJ2-3, with 9 bases identical to TRBD2. The CDR3 has 13 amino acids. CDR1 is MDHEN, CDR2 SYDVKM, per germline. V lost 10 bases, J lost 2 bases, and 4 bases stayed unmatched.

V gene TRBV29-1 combines with J gene TRBJ2-5, with a possible D match to TRBD1 (6 bases). The CDR3 consists of 12 residues. The germline CDR1 and CDR2 sequences are SQVTM and ANQGSEA. The V gene lost 7 bases and the J gene lost 3 bases, with 12 bases spanning the gap. CDR3 loop: CSGNREKETQYF. The CDR3, as DNA: TGCAGCGGGAACAGGGAGAAAGAGACCCAGTACTTC.

In its sample, this clonotype was seen a few times. This chain connects TRBV29-1 to TRBJ2-7; a possible D gene is TRBD2 (7 bases). The V gene lost 6 bases and the J gene lost 4 bases, with 16 bases spanning the gap. CDR1 SQVTM and CDR2 ANQGSEA come from the germline V gene. The CDR3 extends over 13 amino acids. The CDR3 loop is CSVGRGREYEQYF. The CDR3 DNA is TGCAGCGTAGGGAGGGGGAGGGAGTACGAGCAGTACTTC.

This clonotype was seen repeatedly, ten times or more. The J gene is TRBJ2-3, the V gene TRBV12-3 or TRBV12-4; D gene uncertain. V shed 6 bases and J shed 1 base, with 8 bases lying between them. This CDR3 comprises 13 residues. CDR3 residues: CASRTVGTDTQYF. The DNA for the CDR3 is TGTGCCAGCAGAACCGTGGGCACAGATACGCAGTATTTT.

The chain recombines TRBV3-1 with TRBJ1-2; D gene ambiguous. CDR1 and CDR2 from the germline V gene are LGHDT and YNNKEL (reference sequence). V was trimmed by 3 bases and J by 2 bases, leaving 10 bases between them. The CDR3 consists of 14 residues. CDR3 protein: CASSQNPLNYGYTF. CDR3 DNA sequence: TGTGCCAGCAGCCAGAACCCGCTGAACTATGGCTACACCTTC.

This clonotype was seen at least ten times. This chain joins TRBV11-2 and TRBJ1-1; tentatively, D is TRBD1 (6 bases). Trimming took 5 bases from V and 4 from J, leaving 11 bases between them. From germline, CDR1 is SGHAT and CDR2 FQNNGV. The CDR3 extends over 13 amino acids. The CDR3 region is CASSPTGTTEAFF. The CDR3 DNA follows: TGTGCCAGCAGCCCAACAGGGACCACTGAAGCTTTCTTT.